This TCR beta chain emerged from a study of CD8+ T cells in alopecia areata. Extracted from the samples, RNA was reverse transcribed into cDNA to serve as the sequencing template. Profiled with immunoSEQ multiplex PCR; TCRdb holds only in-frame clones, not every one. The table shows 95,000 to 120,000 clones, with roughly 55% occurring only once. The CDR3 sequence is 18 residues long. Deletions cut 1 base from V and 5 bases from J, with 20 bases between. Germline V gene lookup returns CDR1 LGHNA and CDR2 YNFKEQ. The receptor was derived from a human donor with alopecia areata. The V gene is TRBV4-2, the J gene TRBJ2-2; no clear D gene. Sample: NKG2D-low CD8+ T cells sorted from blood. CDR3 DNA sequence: TGTGCCAGCAGCCAAGCGCGCAGAGACTCCGAAATTACCGGGGAGCTGTTTTTT. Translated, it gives CASSQARRDSEITGELFF.